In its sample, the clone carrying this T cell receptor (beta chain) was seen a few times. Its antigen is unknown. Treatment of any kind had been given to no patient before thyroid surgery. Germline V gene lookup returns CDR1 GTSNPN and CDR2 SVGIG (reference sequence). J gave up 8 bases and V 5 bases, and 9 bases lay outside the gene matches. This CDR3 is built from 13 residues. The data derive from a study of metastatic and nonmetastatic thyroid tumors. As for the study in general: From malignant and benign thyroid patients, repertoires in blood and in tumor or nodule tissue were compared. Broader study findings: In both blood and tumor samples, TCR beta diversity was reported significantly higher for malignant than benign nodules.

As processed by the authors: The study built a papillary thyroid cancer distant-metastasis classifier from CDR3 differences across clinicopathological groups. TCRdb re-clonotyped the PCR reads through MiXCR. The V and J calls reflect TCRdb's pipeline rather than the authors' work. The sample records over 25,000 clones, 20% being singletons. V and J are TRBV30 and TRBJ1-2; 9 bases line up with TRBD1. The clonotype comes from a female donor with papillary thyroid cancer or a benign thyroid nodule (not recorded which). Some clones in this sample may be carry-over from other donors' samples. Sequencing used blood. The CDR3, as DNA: TGTGCCTGGGTGAAACAGGGGGCAGGAGGCTACACCTTC. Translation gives CAWVKQGAGGYTF.